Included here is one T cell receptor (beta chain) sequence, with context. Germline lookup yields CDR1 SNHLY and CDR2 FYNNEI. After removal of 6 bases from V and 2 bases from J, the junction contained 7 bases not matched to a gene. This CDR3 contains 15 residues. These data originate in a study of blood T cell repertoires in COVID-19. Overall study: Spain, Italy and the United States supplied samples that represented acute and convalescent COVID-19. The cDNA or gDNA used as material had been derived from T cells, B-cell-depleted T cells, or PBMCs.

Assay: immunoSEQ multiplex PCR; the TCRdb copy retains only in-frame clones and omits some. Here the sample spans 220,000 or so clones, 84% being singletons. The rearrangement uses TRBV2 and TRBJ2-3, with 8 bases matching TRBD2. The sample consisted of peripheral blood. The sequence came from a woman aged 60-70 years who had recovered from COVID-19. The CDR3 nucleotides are TGTGCCAGCAGCCCGAGCGGGGGCCCCACAGATACGCAGTATTTT. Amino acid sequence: CASSPSGGPTDTQYF.